This TCR beta chain was observed in a study of cytomegalovirus exposure and HLA in healthy donors. Primers: 60 Vbeta forward and 13 Jbeta reverse. The assay was immunoSEQ multiplex PCR, and TCRdb's table has in-frame clones only and misses some. The sample holds over 120,000 clones. Germline V gives CDR1 SEHNR, CDR2 FQNEAQ (reference sequence). Deletions cut 5 bases from V and 0 bases from J, with 17 bases between. The CDR3 spans 17 residues. The receptor's source is a male donor in good health and CMV-seronegative. Sequencing was carried out using PBMCs. The gene calls are TRBV7-9 and TRBJ1-3, with D maybe TRBD1 (6 bases). CDR3 protein: CASSPDSPGYSGNTIYF. CDR3 bases: TGTGCCAGCAGCCCGGACAGCCCAGGCTACTCTGGAAACACCATATATTTT.